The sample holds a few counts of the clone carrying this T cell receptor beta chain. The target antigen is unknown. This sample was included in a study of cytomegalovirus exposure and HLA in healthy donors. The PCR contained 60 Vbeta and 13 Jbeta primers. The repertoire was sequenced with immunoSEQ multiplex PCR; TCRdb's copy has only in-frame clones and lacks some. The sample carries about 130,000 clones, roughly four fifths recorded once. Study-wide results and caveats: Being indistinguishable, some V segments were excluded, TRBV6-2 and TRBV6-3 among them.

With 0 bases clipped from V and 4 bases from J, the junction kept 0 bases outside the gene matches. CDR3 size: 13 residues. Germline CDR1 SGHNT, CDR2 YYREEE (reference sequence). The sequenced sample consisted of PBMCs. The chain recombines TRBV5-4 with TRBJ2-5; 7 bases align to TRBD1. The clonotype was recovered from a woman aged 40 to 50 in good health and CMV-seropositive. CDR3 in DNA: TGTGCCAGCAGCTTGGACAGGGGAGAGACCCAGTACTTC. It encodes CASSLDRGETQYF.